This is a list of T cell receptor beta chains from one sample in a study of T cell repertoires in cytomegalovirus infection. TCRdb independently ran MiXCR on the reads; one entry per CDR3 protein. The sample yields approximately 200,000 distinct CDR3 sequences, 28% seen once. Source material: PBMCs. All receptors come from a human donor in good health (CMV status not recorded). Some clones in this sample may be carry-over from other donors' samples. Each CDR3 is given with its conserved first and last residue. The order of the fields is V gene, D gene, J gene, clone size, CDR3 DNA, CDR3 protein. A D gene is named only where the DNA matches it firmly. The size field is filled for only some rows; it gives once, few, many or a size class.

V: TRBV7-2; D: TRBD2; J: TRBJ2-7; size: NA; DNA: TGTGCCAGCAGCCTTAGCGGGGGGGCCGTCTCCTACGAGCAGTACTTC; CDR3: CASSLSGGAVSYEQYF
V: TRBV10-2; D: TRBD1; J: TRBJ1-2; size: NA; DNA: TGCGCCAGCAGTTTCGAAAGACAGGGGGAGCGTGGCTACACCTTC; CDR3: CASSFERQGERGYTF
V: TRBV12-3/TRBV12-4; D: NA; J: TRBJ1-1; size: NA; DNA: TGTGCCAGCAGTCGGACAGCCATGAACACTGAAGCTTTCTTT; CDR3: CASSRTAMNTEAFF
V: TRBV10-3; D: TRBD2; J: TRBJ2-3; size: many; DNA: TGTGCCGCGGGGAGCGGGAGTAGCACAGATACGCAGTATTTT; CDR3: CAAGSGSSTDTQYF
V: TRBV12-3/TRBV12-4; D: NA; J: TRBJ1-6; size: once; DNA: TGTGCCAGCAGGCCGGAACTACCCCATTCACCCCTCCACTTT; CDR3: CASRPELPHSPLHF
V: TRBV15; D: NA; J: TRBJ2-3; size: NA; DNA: TGTGCCACCAGCAACTTGGGTGTGACAGATACGCAGTATTTT; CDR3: CATSNLGVTDTQYF
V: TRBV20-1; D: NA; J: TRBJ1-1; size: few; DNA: TGCAGTGCTAGAGGTGGTACCCTCCCTGAAGCTTTCTTT; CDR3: CSARGGTLPEAFF
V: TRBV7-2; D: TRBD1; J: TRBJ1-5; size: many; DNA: TGTGCCAGCAGCCCCGGGACAGGTAGCAATCAGCCCCAGCATTTT; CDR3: CASSPGTGSNQPQHF
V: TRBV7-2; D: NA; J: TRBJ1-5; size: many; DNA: TGTGCCAGCAGCTTAGGTTCAGGGGCAAGGCAGCCCCAGCATTTT; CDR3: CASSLGSGARQPQHF
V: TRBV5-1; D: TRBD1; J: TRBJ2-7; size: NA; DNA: TGCGCCAGCACCCTGGACAGGGCGGAGCAGTACTTC; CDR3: CASTLDRAEQYF
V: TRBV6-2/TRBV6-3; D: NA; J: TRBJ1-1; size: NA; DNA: TGTGCCAGCAGTTACTCTAACAGGATTGAGACTGAAGCTTTCTTT; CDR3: CASSYSNRIETEAFF
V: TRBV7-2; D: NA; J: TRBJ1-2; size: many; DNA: TGTGCCAGCAGCGGCGCGCGAGGGGATGGCTACACCTTC; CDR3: CASSGARGDGYTF
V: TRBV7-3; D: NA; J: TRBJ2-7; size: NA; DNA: TGTGCCAGCAGCTACGGACGGGCCGGGCTGGACGAGCAGTACTTC; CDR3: CASSYGRAGLDEQYF
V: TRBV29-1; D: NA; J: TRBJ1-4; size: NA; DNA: TGCAGCGTTGAATTATACGAAAAACTGTTTTTT; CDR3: CSVELYEKLFF
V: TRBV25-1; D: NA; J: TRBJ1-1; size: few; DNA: TGTGCCAGCAGTGAATACCAGGGACCTACGGCTGAAGCTTTCTTT; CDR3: CASSEYQGPTAEAFF
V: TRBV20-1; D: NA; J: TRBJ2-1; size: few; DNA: TGCAGTGCTAGCGGGGCGGGAAGCTCCTACAATGAGCAGTTCTTC; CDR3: CSASGAGSSYNEQFF
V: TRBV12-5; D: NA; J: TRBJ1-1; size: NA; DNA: TGTGCTAGTGGCCAATCATGGGGGGGAGCTTTCTTT; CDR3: CASGQSWGGAFF
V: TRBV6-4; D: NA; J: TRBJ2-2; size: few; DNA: TGTGCCAGCTCGCCAGGTGCGGACACCGGGGAGCTGTTTTTT; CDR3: CASSPGADTGELFF
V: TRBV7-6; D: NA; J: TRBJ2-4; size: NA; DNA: TGTGCCAGCAGCTTAGATCCCGGGGGGCTAGCCATTCAGTACTTC; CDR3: CASSLDPGGLAIQYF
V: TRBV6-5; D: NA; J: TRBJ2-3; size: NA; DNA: TGTGCCAGCAGTTACCAGGGTGCTAGGACAGATACGCAGTATTTT; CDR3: CASSYQGARTDTQYF
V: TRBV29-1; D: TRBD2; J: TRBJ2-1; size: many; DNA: TGCAGCGTTGAGTCGGTGGGACTAGCCGCGGGCAGGGATGAGCAGTTCTTC; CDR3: CSVESVGLAAGRDEQFF
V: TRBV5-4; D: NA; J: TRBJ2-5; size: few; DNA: TGTGCCAGCAGCCCGGACGGCTCTAAGGAAGAGACCCAGTACTTC; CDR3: CASSPDGSKEETQYF
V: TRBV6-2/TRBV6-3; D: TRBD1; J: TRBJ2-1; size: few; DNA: TGTGCCAGCAGCTATCTCGCCCAGGGGGCGCGAAATGAGCAGTTCTTC; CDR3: CASSYLAQGARNEQFF
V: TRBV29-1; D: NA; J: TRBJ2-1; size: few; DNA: TGCAGCGTCCCCCCCGGGCCTGGAAATGAGCAGTTCTTC; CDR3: CSVPPGPGNEQFF
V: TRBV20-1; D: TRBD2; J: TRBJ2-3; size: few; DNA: TGCAGTGCTAGAGTCGCTAGCGGGGGCCTCGGGGATACGCAGTATTTT; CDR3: CSARVASGGLGDTQYF
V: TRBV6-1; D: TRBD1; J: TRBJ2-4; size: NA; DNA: TGTGCCATCAGTTTCCGACAGGGGGGAAACATTCAGTACTTC; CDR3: CAISFRQGGNIQYF
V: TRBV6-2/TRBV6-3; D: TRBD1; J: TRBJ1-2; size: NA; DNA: TGTGCCAGCAGTCCGGTTCGGACAGGGGAAGGCTACACCTTC; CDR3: CASSPVRTGEGYTF
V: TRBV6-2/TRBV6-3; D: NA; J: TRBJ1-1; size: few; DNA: TGTGCCAGCAGTTACCGCCTGGGGGAAGCTTTCTTT; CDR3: CASSYRLGEAFF
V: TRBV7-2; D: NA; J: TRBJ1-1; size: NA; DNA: TGTGCCAGCAGCTTATCCGGCAACCACACTGAAGCTTTCTTT; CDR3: CASSLSGNHTEAFF
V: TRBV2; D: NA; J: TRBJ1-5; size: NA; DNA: TGTGCCAGCAGCCGGGAGGGTCCGGGCAATCTGCCCCAGCATTTT; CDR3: CASSREGPGNLPQHF
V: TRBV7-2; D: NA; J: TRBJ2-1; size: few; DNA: TGTGCCAGCAGCTTACTCCTTCCTAGTTACAATGAGCAGTTCTTC; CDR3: CASSLLLPSYNEQFF
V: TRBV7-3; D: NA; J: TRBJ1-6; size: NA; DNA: TGTGCCAGCAGCTTAACGCCAGGGAAAGATCCACCCCTCCACTTT; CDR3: CASSLTPGKDPPLHF
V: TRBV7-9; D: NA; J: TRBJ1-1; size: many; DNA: TGTGCCAGCAGCTTAGCGGGGTTGGGGAACACTGAAGCTTTCTTT; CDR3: CASSLAGLGNTEAFF
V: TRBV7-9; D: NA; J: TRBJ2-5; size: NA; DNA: TGTGCCAGCAGCCCGGGGGACAGAGACCAAGAGACCCAGTACTTC; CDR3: CASSPGDRDQETQYF
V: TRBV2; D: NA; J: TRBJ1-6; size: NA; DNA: TGTGCCAGCAGTGAAGTTCGTCAGTATTCACCCCTCCACTTT; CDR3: CASSEVRQYSPLHF
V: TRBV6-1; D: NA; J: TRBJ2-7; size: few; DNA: TGTGCCAGCAGTGAAGAGACTGGATGGGATTTCGATTCCTACGAGCAGTACTTC; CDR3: CASSEETGWDFDSYEQYF
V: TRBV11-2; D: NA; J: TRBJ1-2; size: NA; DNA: TGTGCCAGCAGCACGGGAGGAGGGTATGGCTACACCTTC; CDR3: CASSTGGGYGYTF
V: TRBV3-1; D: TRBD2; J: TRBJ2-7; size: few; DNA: TGTGCCAGCAGCCAAGTCAGCGGGGGCCAGCAGTACTTC; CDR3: CASSQVSGGQQYF
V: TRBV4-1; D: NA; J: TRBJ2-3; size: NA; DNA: TGCGCCAGCAGCCAAGATATCAACAGGCCCGATCGGGTTGGTCGAGCAGATACGCAGTATTTT; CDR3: CASSQDINRPDRVGRADTQYF
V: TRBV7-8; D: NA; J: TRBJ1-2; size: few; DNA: TGTGCCAGCAGTCATCGGTGGGACGCGAGGAGCTACACCTTC; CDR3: CASSHRWDARSYTF
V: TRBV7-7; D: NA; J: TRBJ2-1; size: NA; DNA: TGTGCTAGCAGCTTAGCGGAAGGGGATGAGCAGTTCTTC; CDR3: CASSLAEGDEQFF